Below are 4 T cell receptor beta chains sequenced from a single sample in a study of blood T cell repertoires in COVID-19. Assay: immunoSEQ multiplex PCR; the TCRdb copy retains only in-frame clones and omits some. The table has approximately 300,000 clones, over 75% seen once. Material: PBMCs or T cells enriched from blood (not recorded which). These receptors all stem from a woman aged 25 to 39 who had recovered from COVID-19.

This chain connects TRBV5-1 to TRBJ2-5; 7 bases map to TRBD1. The germline V gene encodes CDR1 SGHRS and CDR2 YFSETQ. This CDR3 has 13 amino acids. V shed 3 bases and J 7 bases; nucleotides not matched to a gene: 6. The CDR3 reads CASSSGTVATQYF. The CDR3 DNA is TGCGCCAGCAGCTCGGGGACAGTGGCGACCCAGTACTTC.

The rearrangement links TRBV27 to TRBJ1-6, with TRBD1 identical over 7 bases. The CDR3 length is 18 residues. Germline lookup yields CDR1 MNHEY and CDR2 SMNVEV (reference sequence). V lost 4 bases and J lost 3; bases outside the gene matches: 12. CDR3 in amino acids: CASSSGTEQTFYNSPLHF. The DNA for the CDR3 is TGTGCCAGCAGTTCCGGGACAGAACAGACTTTCTATAATTCACCCCTCCACTTT.

The chain combines TRBV6-8 with TRBJ1-5; a possible D gene is TRBD1 (5 bases). The V gene's germline CDR1 is MNHGY and CDR2 SAAAGT. Trimming took 6 bases from V and 2 from J, leaving 11 bases between them. The CDR3 consists of 14 residues. The CDR3 DNA sequence: TGTGCCAGCAGAGGGACTGGGGGCAATCAGCCCCAGCATTTT. It encodes CASRGTGGNQPQHF.

The table lists this clone with a count of one. The chain carries TRBV27 and TRBJ1-1; 10 nucleotides match TRBD1. The CDR3 covers 13 residues. Germline V CDR1 and CDR2: MNHEY, SMNVEV (reference sequence). The V segment lost 11 bases and the J segment 8 bases; nucleotides outside the gene matches: 11. CDR3 in amino acids: CAALGTGVREAFF. The CDR3 region has the DNA TGTGCCGCCCTCGGGACAGGGGTCCGCGAAGCTTTCTTT.